The 32 T cell receptor beta chains listed next were all sequenced from one sample in a study of shared clonotypes between healthy human individuals (dated by TCRdb to the early 2020s). Libraries were prepared through the immunoSEQ multiplex PCR assay. TCRdb provides this immuneACCESS table in a form limited to in-frame rearrangements. Some clones are lacking; in checked studies, under half of them reflect an unresolved V gene, and why the rest are absent is not known. The sample table contains about a million clones; only one count was recorded for roughly 80% of them. The ten largest clones take up about 1.4% of the sample. The sample comprised memory CD4+ T cells sorted from blood. The cell subset or site label for this specimen denotes: CD45RA-negative fraction. The source is a man between 18 and 35 years old in good health.

V gene TRBV5-1 combines with J gene TRBJ1-5; a weak D match, TRBD1 (5 bases). In germline, CDR1 is SGHRS, CDR2 YFSETQ. V was clipped by 0 bases and J by 6 bases, with 13 bases between them. This CDR3 spans 15 amino acids. The CDR3 DNA sequence: TGCGCCAGCAGCTTGGGAGGGGACGGGGGTCAGCCCCAGCATTTT. Amino acid sequence: CASSLGGDGGQPQHF. Using reference TRBV5-1 and TRBJ1-5 for the parts outside the CDR3, the full variable domain is KAGVTQTPRYLIKTRGQQVTLSCSPISGHRSVSWYQQTPGQGLQFLFEYFSETQRNKGNFPGRFSGRQFSNSRSEMNVSTLELGDSALYLCASSLGGDGGQPQHFGDGTRLSIL.

The chain carries TRBV30 and TRBJ2-1; D uncertain. From germline, CDR1 is GTSNPN and CDR2 SVGIG (reference sequence). CDR3 length: 13 amino acids. Trimming took off 4 bases at V and 2 bases at J, with 9 bases between the two ends. Written as DNA, the CDR3 is TGTGCCTGGACGAGACAAACCTACAATGAGCAGTTCTTC. Translated: CAWTRQTYNEQFF.

This chain joins TRBV11-2 and TRBJ2-5; D could derive from TRBD1 or TRBD2 (6 bases each). Looked up from germline, CDR1 is SGHAT and CDR2 is FQNNGV. The CDR3 has 13 amino acids. Trimming left V 4 bases short and J 5 bases short, with 11 bases between. CDR3 DNA: TGTGCCAGCAGCTCCCGGGGGCGGGAGACCCAGTACTTC. Translated: CASSSRGRETQYF.

This clone was picked up many times. The chain links TRBV18 to TRBJ2-4, with D hard to call. The CDR3 has 17 residues. Germline V gives CDR1 KGHSH, CDR2 LQKENI. Trimming left V 4 bases short and J 3 bases short, with 19 bases between. The CDR3 region has the DNA TGTGCCAGCTCACTCTCCCAGGTTAGGGAAGACAAAAACATTCAGTACTTC. Amino acid sequence: CASSLSQVREDKNIQYF.

This chain uses TRBV11-2 with TRBJ2-7; 14 bases line up with TRBD2. Per germline, CDR1 SGHAT and CDR2 FQNNGV. The junction had 5 bases not matched to a gene; V was cut back by 5 bases and J by 5 bases. The CDR3 totals 15 residues. The CDR3 sequence is CASSTTSGGANEQYF. The CDR3 region has the DNA TGTGCCAGCAGCACGACTAGCGGGGGGGCGAACGAGCAGTACTTC.

This chain connects TRBV7-2 to TRBJ1-2, with 7 bases that match TRBD1. V lost 5 bases and J lost 2; bases outside the gene matches: 8. The CDR3 spans 15 residues. The germline V gene has CDR1 SGHTA and CDR2 FQGNSA. CDR3 in amino acids: CASSLGQAQNYGYTF. The CDR3, as DNA: TGTGCCAGCAGCCTTGGACAGGCCCAAAACTATGGCTACACCTTC. The full variable domain, with the rest looked up from reference TRBV7-2 and TRBJ1-2, is GAGVSQSPSNKVTEKGKDVELRCDPISGHTALYWYRQSLGQGLEFLIYFQGNSAPDKSGLPSDRFSAERTGGSVSTLTIQRTQQEDSAVYLCASSLGQAQNYGYTFGSGTRLTVV.

The V and J genes are TRBV7-2 and TRBJ1-1; D uncertain. Germline V lookup: CDR1 SGHTA, CDR2 FQGNSA. CDR3 length: 14 residues. The V end lost 2 bases, the J end lost 8 bases, and 15 bases lay between the germline ends. The CDR3 nucleotides are TGTGCCAGCAGCTTAAAGTGGGAAGCACGAGAAGCTTTCTTT. Amino acid sequence: CASSLKWEAREAFF.

The rearrangement uses TRBV12-5 and TRBJ2-3, with 9 bases that match TRBD1. Germline CDR1 LGHNT, CDR2 FRNRAP. This CDR3 contains 15 residues. V shed 1 base, J shed 2 bases, and the junction held 1 base outside the gene matches. CDR3 loop: CASGLGQGVTDTQYF. The CDR3 DNA follows: TGTGCTAGTGGTTTGGGACAGGGGGTCACAGATACGCAGTATTTT.

This clone has a handful of counts. The V and J genes are TRBV2 and TRBJ2-7; tentatively, D is TRBD1 or TRBD2 (5 bases each). The V end lost 8 bases, the J end lost 0 bases, and 14 bases lay between the germline ends. This CDR3 is built from 14 residues. The V gene's germline CDR1 is SNHLY and CDR2 FYNNEI. DNA of the CDR3: TGTGCCAGCCAATGGGGGACCAGCTCCTACGAGCAGTACTTC. The encoded protein is CASQWGTSSYEQYF. Filled out from reference TRBV2 and TRBJ2-7, the complete variable domain reads EPEVTQTPSHQVTQMGQEVILRCVPISNHLYFYWYRQILGQKVEFLVSFYNNEISEKSEIFDDQFSVERPDGSNFTLKIRSTKLEDSAMYFCASQWGTSSYEQYFGPGTRLTVT.

This clone was observed a few times. The gene calls are TRBV6-1 and TRBJ2-2; D call uncertain. Germline lookup yields CDR1 MNHNS and CDR2 SASEGT. The CDR3 length is 14 residues. Trimming pared 5 bases from V and 4 bases from J, leaving 11 bases between. The CDR3 loop is CASSLLVPTGELFF. In DNA, the CDR3 is TGTGCCAGCAGTTTGCTGGTGCCCACCGGGGAGCTGTTTTTT.

This clone was seen a handful of times. The rearrangement uses TRBV15 and TRBJ2-2, with D perhaps assigned TRBD1 or TRBD2 (6 bases each). V lost 1 base and J 7 bases, leaving 16 bases between the germline ends. This CDR3 spans 16 amino acids. From germline, CDR1 is LNHNV and CDR2 YYDKDF (reference sequence). CDR3 loop: CATSRGVGGQSGELFF. The DNA of the CDR3 is TGTGCCACCAGCAGAGGCGTCGGGGGCCAGAGCGGGGAGCTGTTTTTT. Complete variable domain (other parts from reference TRBV15 and TRBJ2-2): DAMVIQNPRYQVTQFGKPVTLSCSQTLNHNVMYWYQQKSSQAPKLLFHYYDKDFNNEADTPDNFQSRRPNTSFCFLDIRSPGLGDTAMYLCATSRGVGGQSGELFFGEGSRLTVL.

In this sample, this clone turned up once. This sequence joins TRBV19 and TRBJ1-2; D unclear. CDR1 LNHDA and CDR2 SQIVND come from the germline V gene (reference sequence). Between the trimmed V and J ends, which lost 3 bases and 8 bases, there was a span of 16 bases. The CDR3 contains 14 residues. The CDR3 protein is CASSIEVYPAGYTF. CDR3 in DNA: TGTGCCAGTAGTATCGAAGTGTATCCAGCCGGCTACACCTTC.

The chain joins TRBV29-1 to TRBJ2-7; possibly TRBD1 for D (6 bases). The germline V and J ends were trimmed by 7 bases and 11 bases, with 18 bases remaining between them. This CDR3 has 11 residues. Germline V lookup: CDR1 SQVTM, CDR2 ANQGSEA. The CDR3 here is CSAREGGSEYF. The DNA of the CDR3 is TGCAGCGCACGCGAAGGGGGTTCGGAGTACTTC.

The V gene is TRBV2, the J gene TRBJ1-5; D is uncertain. Trimming cost V 0 bases and J 5 bases, with 11 bases left between them. The CDR3 spans 15 residues. CDR1 is SNHLY, CDR2 FYNNEI, per germline. This CDR3 reads CASSEAPGEYQPQHF. For the CDR3, the DNA is TGTGCCAGCAGTGAAGCGCCCGGGGAATATCAGCCCCAGCATTTT.

V and J are TRBV5-6 and TRBJ2-2, with 10 bases lining up with TRBD2. The V gene end was trimmed by 0 bases and the J gene end by 0 bases; junction bases not matched to a gene: 2. CDR3 length equals 17 residues. The V gene's germline CDR1 is SGHDT and CDR2 YYEEEE. The DNA of the CDR3 is TGTGCCAGCAGCTTGGTACTAGCGGGACCGAACACCGGGGAGCTGTTTTTT. It codes for CASSLVLAGPNTGELFF.

This clone turned up a few times. V usage is TRBV30 and J usage is TRBJ2-7, with D tentatively TRBD1 (6 bases). Trimming cost V 0 bases and J 2 bases, with 14 bases left between them. The germline V gene has CDR1 GTSNPN and CDR2 SVGIG (reference sequence). The CDR3 is made up of 15 amino acids. CDR3 protein: CAWSVEAQGPYEQYF. The CDR3 DNA reads as TGTGCCTGGAGTGTAGAGGCACAGGGACCCTACGAGCAGTACTTC.

The chain joins TRBV9 to TRBJ2-1; 11 positions agree with TRBD2. The CDR3 sequence is 19 residues long. V dropped 3 bases and J dropped 1; count of bases not matched to a gene: 12. Per the germline V gene, CDR1 is SGDLS and CDR2 is YYNGEE. The CDR3 DNA follows: TGTGCCAGCAGCGCCCTTACCGGGACTAGCGGAGGTTCCTACAATGAGCAGTTCTTC. Translating it yields CASSALTGTSGGSYNEQFF.

V gene TRBV28 combines with J gene TRBJ1-1; D unresolved. This CDR3 contains 11 residues. Trimming pared 10 bases from V and 9 bases from J, leaving 15 bases between. Germline V lookup: CDR1 MDHEN, CDR2 SYDVKM. CDR3 coding DNA: TGTGCCATTACCATGGCGACTAAAGCTTTCTTT. Its translation is CAITMATKAFF.

This clone was seen only once. J is TRBJ2-5 and V is TRBV30, with D possibly TRBD1 on 5 matching bases. The J call is uncertain, as TRBJ2-7 better fits the DNA end. Germline V CDR1 and CDR2: GTSNPN, SVGIG (reference sequence). CDR3 length: 14 amino acids. CDR3 nucleotides: TGTGCCTGGAGTAGACAGACCTTCTCCTACGAGCAGTACTTC. The encoded protein is CAWSRQTFSYEQYF.

This clone was seen only once. This chain uses TRBV18 with TRBJ2-1; 9 positions agree with TRBD1. Germline trimming cut 3 bases from V and 4 bases from J; bases unmatched to any gene: 4. Germline V gene sequence: CDR1 KGHSH, CDR2 LQKENI. The CDR3 sequence is 15 residues long. The CDR3 bases are TGTGCCAGCTCACCTCGCGACAGGGGGTACAATGAGCAGTTCTTC. Residues: CASSPRDRGYNEQFF.

V gene TRBV11-2 combines with J gene TRBJ1-6, with a weak D call TRBD1 (6 bases). V was clipped by 5 bases and J by 9 bases, with 14 bases between them. CDR3 size: 14 residues. Looked up from germline, CDR1 is SGHAT and CDR2 is FQNNGV. CDR3 sequence reads: CASSPGQFGSPLHF. The CDR3 nucleotides read TGTGCCAGCAGCCCGGGACAATTTGGTTCACCCCTCCACTTT. Combining the CDR3 with reference TRBV11-2 and TRBJ1-6 gives the whole variable domain EAGVAQSPRYKIIEKRQSVAFWCNPISGHATLYWYQQILGQGPKLLIQFQNNGVVDDSQLPKDRFSAERLKGVDSTLKIQPAKLEDSAVYLCASSPGQFGSPLHFGNGTRLTVT.

A note on this clone: A far larger clone is one base from this, pointing to a likely read error. V is TRBV11-2 and J is TRBJ2-7, with unresolved D. The length of the CDR3 is 12 residues. CDR1 and CDR2 from the germline V gene are SGHAT and FQNNGV. With 4 bases removed from V and 4 bases from J, the gap between germline ends came to 8 bases. CDR3 nucleotide sequence: TGTGCCAGCAGCTCTAACAGATACGAGCAGTACTTC. It yields the protein CASSSNRYEQYF.

This clone was found once. J is TRBJ2-2 and V is TRBV10-1; 9 nucleotides match TRBD1. With V trimmed by 6 bases and J by 6 bases, 2 bases remained unmatched. Germline values: CDR1 WNHNN, CDR2 SYGVQD (reference sequence). This CDR3 comprises 13 residues. The DNA for the CDR3 is TGCGCCAGCAGGGGGACAGGGTCCGGGGAGCTGTTTTTT. It yields the protein CASRGTGSGELFF.

This rearrangement joins TRBV5-3 to TRBJ2-2, with D perhaps TRBD1 (7 bases). TRBV5-3 is reported as an ORF; its role is uncertain. The CDR3 runs 16 residues. V lost 0 bases to trimming and J lost 5 bases, with 14 bases between them. The DNA of the CDR3 is TGTGCCAGAAGCTTGGTCTTCAGGGGGGCTACCGGGGAGCTGTTTTTT. Translation gives CARSLVFRGATGELFF.

A word on this clone: This could be a read error, since a much larger clone is one nucleotide away. This CDR3 is also generated by other DNA sequences in the sample. This chain connects TRBV11-3 to TRBJ2-5, with 15 bases that match TRBD2. Germline CDR1 and CDR2: SGHNT and YENEEA. V lost 3 bases to trimming and J lost 2 bases; unmatched junction nucleotides: 1. The CDR3 has 16 residues. The CDR3 DNA is TGTGCCAGCAGCTTGGGACTAGCGGGGGGTCAAGAGACCCAGTACTTC. This codes for CASSLGLAGGQETQYF.

The chain couples TRBV19 to TRBJ2-3; 10 bases are a match to TRBD1. The CDR3 extends over 12 amino acids. Germline-derived CDR1 and CDR2 are LNHDA and SQIVND (reference sequence). J was trimmed by 5 bases and V by 9 bases; bases with no gene match: 2. The CDR3 DNA reads TGTGCCAGCGGACAGGGGGAAGATACGCAGTATTTT. Translating it yields CASGQGEDTQYF.

The J gene is TRBJ2-5, the V gene TRBV29-1; D remains unclear. The CDR3 totals 12 residues. V lost 2 bases and J 2 bases, leaving 6 bases between the germline ends. Germline V gene data show CDR1 as SQVTM and CDR2 as ANQGSEA. CDR3 sequence: CSVEPVQETQYF. CDR3 bases: TGCAGCGTTGAACCCGTGCAAGAGACCCAGTACTTC. Filled out from reference TRBV29-1 and TRBJ2-5, the complete variable domain reads SAVISQKPSRDICQRGTSLTIQCQVDSQVTMMFWYRQQPGQSLTLIATANQGSEATYESGFVIDKFPISRPNLTFSTLTVSNMSPEDSSIYLCSVEPVQETQYFGPGTRLLVL.

Note on this clone: This sample includes further DNA sequences coding for the same CDR3. V gene TRBV4-3 combines with J gene TRBJ2-2; TRBD2 agrees at 9 bases. Trimming removed 0 bases from V and 5 bases from J; junction bases left unmatched: 7. Germline V gene data show CDR1 as LGHNA and CDR2 as YSLEER. The CDR3 consists of 17 residues. CDR3 in amino acids: CASSQEVLAGRTGELFF. The DNA of the CDR3 is TGCGCCAGCAGCCAAGAGGTCCTAGCGGGACGGACCGGGGAGCTGTTTTTT.

The chain uses TRBV4-3 and TRBJ1-6; D perhaps matches TRBD1 (5 bases). With 1 base removed from V and 10 bases from J, the gap between germline ends came to 11 bases. Germline CDR1 and CDR2: LGHNA and YSLEER. The CDR3 consists of 14 residues. The CDR3 DNA reads as TGCGCCAGCAGCCAAGGACAGTTGCGGTCACCCCTCCACTTT. Translating it yields CASSQGQLRSPLHF.

This clone was picked up a small number of times. This rearrangement joins TRBV5-6 to TRBJ2-7; D gene uncertain. The CDR3 extends over 16 amino acids. The V and J ends lost 4 bases and 1 base respectively, with 18 bases between them. The V gene's germline CDR1 is SGHDT and CDR2 YYEEEE. The CDR3 loop is CASSPRVGFLSYEQYF. As DNA, the CDR3 is TGTGCCAGCAGCCCAAGGGTCGGGTTTTTGTCCTACGAGCAGTACTTC.

This chain's CDR3 is CASSLRRAGGYNEQFF. The DNA for the CDR3 is TGTGCCAGCAGTTTACGTCGGGCGGGAGGGTACAATGAGCAGTTCTTC. The chain recombines TRBV27 with TRBJ2-1; 9 bases fit TRBD2. The CDR3 spans 16 residues. The V and J ends lost 2 bases and 4 bases, in that order; junction bases with no gene match: 6. CDR1 is MNHEY, CDR2 SMNVEV, per germline (reference sequence).

CDR3 protein: CASSTGPSSTDTQYF. CDR3 sequence (DNA): TGTGCCAGCAGTACAGGGCCCTCTAGCACAGATACGCAGTATTTT. V is TRBV6-4 and J is TRBJ2-3, with a weak D call TRBD1 (6 bases). This CDR3 is 15 amino acids long. Germline CDR1 is MRHNA and CDR2 is SNTAGT. V dropped 5 bases and J dropped 0 bases, with 12 bases sitting between them.